This T cell receptor (beta chain) was found in a study of CD8 T cells in ankylosing spondylitis. The study, taken as a whole, reports: Certain motif variants had earlier appeared in reactive arthritis synovial fluid and blood. What seemed typical of ankylosing spondylitis blood was a TCR beta motif built from several highly homologous variants.

In germline, CDR1 is SQVTM, CDR2 ANQGSEA. The CDR3 totals 11 residues. V was cut by 4 bases and J by 9 bases, with 12 bases left in between. In the case of this clonotype: The antigen is unknown.

TCRdb reanalysed the 5' RACE reads using MiXCR and keeps one entry per CDR3 protein. The sample consists of approximately 150,000 distinct CDR3 sequences, more than 40% of them appearing once. The receptor was derived from a male donor with ankylosing spondylitis. The material sequenced was synovial fluid, either unsorted or a sorted T cell fraction (not recorded which). The chain couples TRBV29-1 to TRBJ1-2, with a weak D call TRBD1 (6 bases). The CDR3 DNA follows: TGCAGCGTTGGGGGGGGCAGAAGCTACACCTTC. The encoded protein is CSVGGGRSYTF.